This T cell receptor (beta chain) was recovered during a study of T cell clusters in autoimmune cytopenias. Study conclusions and caveats: TRB repertoire shifts in secondary cytopenia and chronic lymphocytic leukemia mostly reflected lymphoma, not autoimmunity. Comparing secondary cytopenia with chronic lymphocytic leukemia showed no cluster-lack signature, apparently masked by lymphoma repertoire.

Multiplex touch-down PCR amplified TRB using TRB-A and TRB-B pools in one tube. One entry per CDR3 protein, without DNA, is what TCRdb gives after re-calling the multiplex PCR reads. The sample has about 4,800 distinct CDR3 sequences; the top ten hold approximately 8.5%. This clonotype is identified as large (0.1 to 1%) from frequency. Its target is not known. From germline, CDR1 is SQVTM and CDR2 ANQGSEA. This CDR3 has 13 residues. TRB was amplified from about 250 ng of peripheral blood genomic DNA per sample. The sequenced sample consisted of peripheral blood. The receptor comes from a human donor with an autoimmune cytopenia or autoimmune hepatitis (not recorded which). The chain uses TRBV29-1 and TRBJ2-5; without DNA, the TCRdb call of TRBD1 cannot be checked. CDR3 region: CSAFTGLQETQYF.